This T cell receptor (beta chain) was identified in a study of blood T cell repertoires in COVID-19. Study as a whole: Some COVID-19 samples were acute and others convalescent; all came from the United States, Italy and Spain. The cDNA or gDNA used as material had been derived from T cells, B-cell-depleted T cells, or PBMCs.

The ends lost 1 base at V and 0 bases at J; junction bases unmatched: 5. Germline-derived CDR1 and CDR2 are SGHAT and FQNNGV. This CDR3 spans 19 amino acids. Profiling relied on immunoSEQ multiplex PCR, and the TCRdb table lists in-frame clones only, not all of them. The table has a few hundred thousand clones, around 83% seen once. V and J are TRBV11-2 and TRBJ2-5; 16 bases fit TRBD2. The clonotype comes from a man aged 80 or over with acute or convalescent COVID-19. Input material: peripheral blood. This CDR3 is CASSLGPGLAGGYQETQYF. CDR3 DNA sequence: TGTGCCAGCAGCTTAGGGCCGGGACTAGCGGGAGGGTACCAAGAGACCCAGTACTTC.